The T cell receptor (beta chain) under discussion was sequenced for a study of cytomegalovirus exposure and HLA in healthy donors. Study results and limitations: In a later analysis, TCR beta V- and J-gene trimming showed a link to a missense DCLRE1C variant.

In the PCR, 60 Vbeta and 13 Jbeta primers were used. The assay was immunoSEQ multiplex PCR, and TCRdb's table has in-frame clones only and misses some. The sample comprises roughly 190,000 clones, roughly 73% of which are singletons, and around 3.1% rests with the top ten. Comment on this clone: Its antigen is not known.

Trimming cost V 4 bases and J 1 base; bases outside gene matches: 3. CDR3 length equals 14 residues. Germline V CDR1 and CDR2: MNHNS, SASEGT. This clonotype was sampled from a female donor in good health and CMV-seronegative. The V gene is TRBV6-1, the J gene TRBJ1-1, with 7 bases fitting TRBD1. Material: PBMCs. The CDR3 DNA reads TGTGCCAGCAGTGGACAGGGTCAGAACACTGAAGCTTTCTTT. This translates into CASSGQGQNTEAFF.